This T cell receptor beta chain was identified during a study of T cells in Graves' hyperthyroidism and ophthalmopathy (dated by TCRdb to the late 2010s). At the level of the whole study: Peripheral blood was sampled at the time of initial diagnosis, prior to any treatment. TCR V-J signatures able to tell the groups apart were searched for in a discovery cohort of 90 to 100 patients, of whom about 40 had Graves' ophthalmopathy and around 57 had stable Graves' hyperthyroidism. Prospective prediction of ophthalmopathy was tested in an independent validation cohort consisting of about 19 hyperthyroidism patients and some 15 patients who later progressed to ophthalmopathy. The 85 to 100 discovery patients were divided at random into training and test sets in a 7:3 ratio. In several Graves' hyperthyroidism patients, the study also compared T-cell repertoires from thyroid tissue with T-cell repertoires from blood. After blood sampling, hyperthyroidism patients were treated with methimazole at a starting dose of 30 mg daily, and ophthalmopathy patients were treated with high-dose intravenous methylprednisolone. The paper reports TCR Vbeta CDR3 sequencing of over 130 peripheral blood samples: some 41 ophthalmopathy, approximately 74 hyperthyroidism and around 17 progressor patients. Overall results and qualifications from the work: In cross-validation, a model built on a 13 V-J signature told ophthalmopathy apart from stable hyperthyroidism with approximately 91% sensitivity and around 84% specificity, and in testing the same model reached 80%/75%. Sample size was not statistically predetermined, and investigators were not blinded to group allocation. In validation, the model predicted progression to ophthalmopathy a median of approximately 6.6 months before onset, with over 55% sensitivity and roughly 79% specificity. Most expanded thyroid clonotypes (frequency above 0.001) were also detected in blood, suggesting blood repertoires may reflect thyroid immune responses.

This clonotype has ten or more counts. Its binding antigen is unknown. Base qualities are not provided; no much larger clone lies one nucleotide away. Stable Graves' hyperthyroidism was defined as no progression to ophthalmopathy during 18 months of follow-up. The hyperthyroidism patients were between 18 and 65 years old and newly diagnosed, with a disease duration of less than 2 months. The study excluded patients with uncontrolled infections, other autoimmune diseases, pregnancy or lactation. Diagnoses were based on clinical symptoms, serum thyroxine and TRAb, thyroid ultrasound and orbital computed tomography. Ficoll-Paque density gradient centrifugation was used to isolate PBMCs from approximately 11 ml of fresh peripheral blood. Trizol reagent was used to extract total RNA, and RNA quality was then checked on an Agilent 2100 Bioanalyzer. Amplification of TCR beta CDR3 regions was carried out from RNA transcripts. A first-round RT-PCR of the TCR CDR3 used the HTBI primer set with the Qiagen OneStep RT-PCR kit. The libraries were constructed in a second round of multiplex PCR and then size-selected and purified. Libraries were sequenced paired-end with 100 bp reads on an Illumina HiSeq2000. In the original analysis: SOAPnuke was used to process the raw data, removing reads that contained adapters or uncalled bases, had a mean Phred below 15, or lacked an exact match to the constant primer or identifier. High-quality paired reads were merged using COPE v1.2.5, and each unique nucleotide sequence was defined as a clonotype. MiTCR v1.1 was used to align the clonotypes against IMGT TRBV, TRBD and TRBJ reference segments. Analysis was restricted to V-J combinations with a frequency above 0.0001, which covered roughly 99% of repertoires. The TCS score was defined as F50 (clonal expansion) divided by E x V (chaos), with BLOSUM62-based TCRdist calculated between CDR3 peptides within each V-J. Welch's t-statistics and random forest reduced several hundred V-J features to 13, which were used in a naive Bayes classifier (R e1071). The raw public reads went through TCRdb reprocessing: fastp at Q25, MiXCR clone calling, in-frame beta chains kept. Entries that share a CDR3 protein sequence are merged under the most common genes and DNA. The V and J calls shown here were made by TCRdb, not taken from the authors' results. The sample table lists 550,000 to 800,000 distinct CDR3 sequences, 15% to 20% of them with a count of one. Of the sample, about a sixth is held by the ten largest clones.

The CDR3, from cysteine to phenylalanine, totals 13 residues. The entry retains the CDR3 DNA only, 39 bases that are in frame from base 1. V sheds 6 bases and J sheds 8 bases, leaving 16 bases between their ends. CDR1 and CDR2 are drawn from the germline V gene: MNHNS, SASEGT. The rearranged segments are TRBV6-1 and TRBJ1-1; the D gene assignment is ambiguous. The TCR originated in a man aged 50-59 years with Graves' hyperthyroidism. Sequences were obtained from blood. The DNA sequence is as follows: TGTGCCAGCAGCCAAAACCGTAAACTGGAAGCTTTCTTT. Its coded protein is CASSQNRKLEAFF.